Below are 25 T cell receptor beta chains sequenced from a single sample in a study of human T cells and chemical hapten exposure. Single cDNA molecules in the library carried unique molecular identifiers attached during preparation. A single record per CDR3 protein comes from TCRdb applying MiXCR to the reads. The sample records 500 or so distinct CDR3 sequences, approximately 65% being singletons. As to treatment: therapeutic diphenylcyclopropenone sensitization with weekly scalp DPC. The sequenced sample was whole blood, obtained before DPC sensitization or 2, 6, or about 24 weeks after (not recorded which). The receptors here all came from an adult with alopecia areata. Some clones in this sample may be carry-over from other donors' samples. This table probably holds off-target reads from a library built for another chain.

The V call is TRBV10-3, the J call TRBJ2-1, with 8 nucleotides matching TRBD1. The CDR3 extends over 14 amino acids. Germline lookup yields CDR1 ENHRY and CDR2 SYGVKD. The trim removed 10 bases at V and 1 base at J, leaving 6 bases unmatched. The CDR3 region has the DNA TGTGCCAGCCACAGGGGGATATCCTACAATGAGCAGTTCTTC. Translation: CASHRGISYNEQFF.

This clonotype has more than one count but fewer than ten. The V gene is TRBV7-9, the J gene TRBJ2-7; D gene unclear. Deletions cut 5 bases from V and 3 bases from J, with 14 bases between. The CDR3 covers 14 residues. Germline CDR1 reads SEHNR; CDR2 reads FQNEAQ (reference sequence). The DNA for the CDR3 is TGTGCCAGCAGCCCTCCCGTCGACCGCTACGAGCAGTACTTC. Encoded protein: CASSPPVDRYEQYF.

The V and J genes are TRBV29-1 and TRBJ2-7; D is possibly TRBD2 (5 bases). Germline loops: CDR1 SQVTM, CDR2 ANQGSEA. This CDR3 spans 14 amino acids. V lost 4 bases, J lost 0 bases, and 13 bases lay in between. The chain's CDR3 is CSVARDGISYEQYF. The CDR3 coding sequence is TGCAGCGTTGCACGAGACGGGATCTCCTACGAGCAGTACTTC.

The chain is built from TRBV4-1 and TRBJ1-2; TRBD1 is a possible D gene (5 bases). The germline gives CDR1 MGHRA, CDR2 YSYEKL. V dropped 0 bases and J dropped 8 bases, with 13 bases sitting between them. This CDR3 is 14 amino acids long. The CDR3, as DNA: TGCGCCAGCAGCCAAGAAAGAGACGGGGCGGGCTACACCTTC. The encoded protein is CASSQERDGAGYTF.

This clonotype has only one observation. The V and J genes are TRBV6-6 and TRBJ1-5, with 9 bases that match TRBD1. This CDR3 has 13 amino acids. V shed 9 bases, J shed 7 bases, and the junction held 7 bases outside the gene matches. Looked up from germline, CDR1 is MNHNY and CDR2 is SVGAGI (reference sequence). The CDR3: CASRTGVEQPQHF. As DNA, the CDR3 is TGTGCCAGTAGGACAGGGGTGGAACAGCCCCAGCATTTT.

The CDR3 DNA follows: TGTGCCAGCAGCTCGGACATCCACACTGAAGCTTTCTTT. Amino acids: CASSSDIHTEAFF. The chain recombines TRBV5-6 with TRBJ1-1; D is possibly TRBD1 (5 bases). The germline gives CDR1 SGHDT, CDR2 YYEEEE. Trimming pared 3 bases from V and 3 bases from J, leaving 9 bases between. This CDR3 region has 13 residues. Complete variable domain (other parts from reference TRBV5-6 and TRBJ1-1): DAGVTQSPTHLIKTRGQQVTLRCSPKSGHDTVSWYQQALGQGPQFIFQYYEEEERQRGNFPDRFSGHQFPNYSSELNVNALLLGDSALYLCASSSDIHTEAFFGQGTRLTVV.

The chain joins TRBV29-1 to TRBJ2-2; D remains unclear. V lost 4 bases, J lost 6 bases, and 12 bases lay in between. Germline V gene lookup returns CDR1 SQVTM and CDR2 ANQGSEA. This CDR3 contains 13 residues. The CDR3, as DNA: TGCAGCGTTGCCTCAGTTTGGTCCGGGGAGCTGTTTTTT. Amino acid sequence: CSVASVWSGELFF.

The V and J genes are TRBV7-2 and TRBJ2-4; tentatively, D is TRBD1 (6 bases). The CDR3 is 18 amino acids. CDR1 SGHTA and CDR2 FQGNSA come from the germline V gene. The V end was cut by 2 bases, the J end by 1 base, with 18 bases between. CDR3 protein: CASSLRQGTPRAKNIQYF. DNA of the CDR3: TGTGCCAGCAGCTTAAGGCAGGGGACCCCTCGGGCCAAAAACATTCAGTACTTC.

This chain links TRBV7-8 with TRBJ2-5; weak D call: TRBD2 (5 bases). Germline V gene lookup returns CDR1 SGHVS and CDR2 FQNEAQ. Trimming left V 3 bases short and J 2 bases short, with 7 bases between. The CDR3 runs to 13 residues. CDR3 bases: TGTGCCAGCAGCTTGGACTGGCAAGAGACCCAGTACTTC. This codes for CASSLDWQETQYF.

The rearrangement links TRBV4-2 to TRBJ1-4; D gene ambiguous. CDR1 LGHNA and CDR2 YNFKEQ come from the germline V gene. Trimming removed 0 bases at V and 0 bases at J, with 11 bases between. The CDR3 sequence is 17 residues long. CDR3 in amino acids: CASSQESLAATNEKLFF. CDR3 in DNA: TGTGCCAGCAGCCAAGAGAGTCTGGCCGCAACTAATGAAAAACTGTTTTTT.

This chain uses TRBV2 with TRBJ1-3; D call uncertain. Looked up from germline, CDR1 is SNHLY and CDR2 is FYNNEI. The V gene lost 3 bases and the J gene lost 0 bases, with 12 bases spanning the gap. The CDR3 consists of 16 residues. CDR3 sequence reads: CASSDPVAPSGNTIYF. The CDR3 bases are TGTGCCAGCAGTGATCCGGTGGCCCCCTCTGGAAACACCATATATTTT.

The rearrangement joins TRBV20-1 to TRBJ1-1, with D uncertain. V was shortened by 0 bases and J by 11 bases, with 10 bases between the two germline ends. The CDR3 contains 11 residues. CDR1 and CDR2 (germline): DFQATT, SNEGSKA (reference sequence). This CDR3 reads CSAREWGSAFF. In nucleotides, the CDR3 is TGCAGTGCTAGAGAGTGGGGTTCGGCTTTCTTT.

This chain connects TRBV5-1 to TRBJ2-1; no reliable D call. The CDR3 loop spans 12 amino acids. V lost 0 bases to trimming and J lost 5 bases, with 3 bases between them. CDR1 is SGHRS and CDR2 is YFSETQ in the germline V gene. This CDR3 is CASSLVDNEQFF. The CDR3, as DNA: TGCGCCAGCAGCTTGGTCGACAATGAGCAGTTCTTC. The complete variable domain, with remaining parts taken from reference TRBV5-1 and TRBJ2-1, reads KAGVTQTPRYLIKTRGQQVTLSCSPISGHRSVSWYQQTPGQGLQFLFEYFSETQRNKGNFPGRFSGRQFSNSRSEMNVSTLELGDSALYLCASSLVDNEQFFGPGTRLTVL.

The rearrangement joins TRBV7-2 to TRBJ2-7, with TRBD1 matching over 7 bases. The length of the CDR3 is 14 residues. Germline CDR1 is SGHTA and CDR2 is FQGNSA. V gave up 5 bases and J gave up 7 bases; unmatched junction bases: 11. The CDR3 DNA follows: TGTGCCAGCAGCCCTCAACCCGTGGACAGGGAGCAGTACTTC. This codes for CASSPQPVDREQYF.

This clonotype was counted between two and nine times. The chain combines TRBV10-3 with TRBJ2-7, with 10 nucleotides matching TRBD2. This CDR3 has 15 residues. CDR1 and CDR2 from the germline V gene are ENHRY and SYGVKD. Losses at the gene ends were 1 base for V and 1 base for J; bases not matched to a gene: 1. The CDR3 DNA is TGTGCCATCAGTGAGTTAGCGGGGGGTTCCTACGAGCAGTACTTC. Its protein is CAISELAGGSYEQYF.

The J gene is TRBJ2-3, the V gene TRBV27, with D unresolved. This CDR3 has 13 residues. Germline values: CDR1 MNHEY, CDR2 SMNVEV (reference sequence). Trimming shortened V by 3 bases and J by 4 bases, and 8 bases separated the two germline ends. The CDR3 here is CASSFGASDTQYF. CDR3 coding DNA: TGTGCCAGCAGTTTCGGAGCATCAGATACGCAGTATTTT.

This clonotype appeared a few times. The chain recombines TRBV11-2 with TRBJ2-7; 9 nucleotides agree with TRBD1. Unmatched junction bases numbered 6, after V lost 5 bases and J lost 4 bases. This CDR3 is built from 14 residues. The germline V gene encodes CDR1 SGHAT and CDR2 FQNNGV. The CDR3 DNA sequence: TGTGCCAGCAGCACCGCCGGACAGGGGTACGAGCAGTACTTC. Amino acid sequence: CASSTAGQGYEQYF.

This chain uses TRBV11-1 with TRBJ1-1; D unclear. CDR3 length: 14 residues. Trimming cost V 5 bases and J 4 bases, with 14 bases left between them. Germline values: CDR1 SGHAT, CDR2 FQDESV (reference sequence). Here the CDR3 reads CASSVVGVSTEAFF. The CDR3 nucleotides read TGTGCCAGCAGCGTTGTCGGGGTTAGCACTGAAGCTTTCTTT.

This clonotype was detected a few times. CDR3 protein: CASSPSEDYEQYF. In DNA form, the CDR3 reads TGTGCCAGCAGTCCGAGCGAGGATTACGAGCAGTACTTC. The chain employs TRBV6-5 and TRBJ2-7; D not resolved. There are 13 residues in the CDR3. Germline-derived CDR1 and CDR2 are MNHEY and SVGAGI. V was clipped by 5 bases and J by 4 bases, with 12 bases between them.

The chain has TRBV29-1 and TRBJ2-1, with 8 bases lining up with TRBD2. V gave up 0 bases and J gave up 9 bases; unmatched junction bases: 4. Germline loops: CDR1 SQVTM, CDR2 ANQGSEA. The CDR3 spans 13 residues. This chain's CDR3 is CSVEETSDGEQFF. The DNA of the CDR3 is TGCAGCGTTGAAGAGACTAGCGACGGTGAGCAGTTCTTC.

In its sample, this clonotype was seen a few times. The chain has TRBV10-3 and TRBJ2-3; D tentatively reads TRBD1 or TRBD2 (6 bases each). CDR3 length: 13 amino acids. In germline, CDR1 is ENHRY, CDR2 SYGVKD. V lost 7 bases to trimming and J lost 2 bases, with 10 bases between them. The CDR3 region is CAINPGATDTQYF. The CDR3, as DNA: TGTGCCATCAACCCGGGGGCCACAGATACGCAGTATTTT.

The chain joins TRBV20-1 to TRBJ2-1; weak D call: TRBD1 (5 bases). CDR3 length: 12 residues. V lost 2 bases to trimming and J lost 4 bases, with 6 bases between them. CDR1 and CDR2 (germline): DFQATT, SNEGSKA (reference sequence). CDR3 in amino acids: CSARKGYNEQFF. CDR3 sequence (DNA): TGCAGTGCTAGAAAGGGGTACAATGAGCAGTTCTTC.

The DNA of the CDR3 is TGTGCCAGCAGTTCGGAACAGGGCACAGATACGCAGTATTTT. Translating gives CASSSEQGTDTQYF. V gene TRBV27 combines with J gene TRBJ2-3; a weak D match, TRBD1 (5 bases). CDR1 MNHEY and CDR2 SMNVEV come from the germline V gene (reference sequence). V was pared by 4 bases and J by 1 base, with 9 bases between. This CDR3 has 14 residues.

The table lists this clonotype with a count of one. The J gene is TRBJ1-1, the V gene TRBV7-9; D unresolved. Trimming shortened V by 5 bases and J by 3 bases, and 13 bases separated the two germline ends. CDR1 and CDR2 (germline): SEHNR, FQNEAQ (reference sequence). The CDR3 length is 14 residues. CDR3 nucleotides: TGTGCCAGCAGCCGGCAGGCATACGACACTGAAGCTTTCTTT. Translating gives CASSRQAYDTEAFF.

This sequence joins TRBV6-2 or TRBV6-3 and TRBJ2-1; 9 nucleotides match TRBD2. This CDR3 has 15 residues. The germline gives CDR1 MNHEY, CDR2 SVGEGT. The V gene end was trimmed by 4 bases and the J gene end by 5 bases; junction bases not matched to a gene: 6. The CDR3 loop is CASSSWLAGHNEQFF. The DNA for the CDR3 is TGTGCCAGCAGTTCCTGGCTAGCGGGGCACAATGAGCAGTTCTTC.